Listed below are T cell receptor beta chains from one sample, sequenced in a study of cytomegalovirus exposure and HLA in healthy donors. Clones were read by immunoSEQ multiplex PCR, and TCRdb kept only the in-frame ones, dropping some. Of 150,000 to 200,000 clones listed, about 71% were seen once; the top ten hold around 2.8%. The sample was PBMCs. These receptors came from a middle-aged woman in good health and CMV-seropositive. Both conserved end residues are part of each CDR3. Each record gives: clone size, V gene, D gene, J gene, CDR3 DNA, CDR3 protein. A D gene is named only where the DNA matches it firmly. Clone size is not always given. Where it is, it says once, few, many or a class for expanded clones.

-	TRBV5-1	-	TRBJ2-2	TGCGCCAGCAGCTTCTCCCCCGACACCGGGGAGCTGTTTTTT	CASSFSPDTGELFF
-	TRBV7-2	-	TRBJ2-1	TGTGCCAGCAGCCCTGACATTTACTCCTACAATGAGCAGTTCTTC	CASSPDIYSYNEQFF
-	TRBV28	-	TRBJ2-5	TGTGCCAGCAGTTTGACACCAGAGCTTATGACCCAGTACTTC	CASSLTPELMTQYF
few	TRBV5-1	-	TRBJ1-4	TGCGCCAGCAGCTTGGCGCAGGGAAATGAAAAACTGTTTTTT	CASSLAQGNEKLFF
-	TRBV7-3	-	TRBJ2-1	TGTGCCAGCAGCTTAATGGGGACTTACAATGAGCAGTTCTTC	CASSLMGTYNEQFF
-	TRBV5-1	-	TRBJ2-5	TGCGCCAGCAGCTTGGGTCAGGCGGGGGAGACCCAGTACTTC	CASSLGQAGETQYF
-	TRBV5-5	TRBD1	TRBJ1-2	TGTGCCAGCAGCTTAATCCAGGGGGCTGGCTATGGCTACACCTTC	CASSLIQGAGYGYTF
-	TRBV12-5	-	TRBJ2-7	TGTGCTAGTGGTTTCGGTATAGATTACGAGCAGTACTTC	CASGFGIDYEQYF
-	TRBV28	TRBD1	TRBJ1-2	TGTGCCAGCAGCCAGGGGGCCGTCTATGGCTACACCTTC	CASSQGAVYGYTF
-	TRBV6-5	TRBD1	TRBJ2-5	TGTGCCAGCAGTCACCGCCGGGACAGGGGAGAGCAGTACTTC	CASSHRRDRGEQYF
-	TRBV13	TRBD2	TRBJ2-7	TGTGCCAGCAGCTCCGACCGGAGACTAGCGGGAACCTACGAGCAGTACTTC	CASSSDRRLAGTYEQYF
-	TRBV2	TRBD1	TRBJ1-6	TGTGCCAGCAGCGGAAGTGCCGGGACAGGGGAGTCACCCCTCAACTTT	CASSGSAGTGESPLNF
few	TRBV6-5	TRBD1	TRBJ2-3	TGTGCCAGCAGTTACGGGGACAGGAGCACAGATACGCAGTATTTT	CASSYGDRSTDTQYF
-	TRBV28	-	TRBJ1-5	TGTGCCAGCAGTTACTCCACGGGGAGCAATCAGCCCCAGCATTTT	CASSYSTGSNQPQHF
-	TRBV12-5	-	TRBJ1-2	TGTGCTAGTGCCCCCGGTGCGGGTAACTATGGCTACACCTTC	CASAPGAGNYGYTF
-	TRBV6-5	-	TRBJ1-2	TGTGCCAGCACCCCTTTGGGGAGTGGCTACACCTTC	CASTPLGSGYTF
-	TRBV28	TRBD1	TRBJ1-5	TGTGCCAGCAGAAGACAGGGTAATGGTCAGCCCCAGCATTTT	CASRRQGNGQPQHF
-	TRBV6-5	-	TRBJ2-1	TGTGCCAGCAGTTCCGGGGGATCCTACAATGAGCAGTTCTTC	CASSSGGSYNEQFF
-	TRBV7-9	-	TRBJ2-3	TGTGCCAGCAGCTTAGTGGGGCCAGATACGCAGTATTTT	CASSLVGPDTQYF
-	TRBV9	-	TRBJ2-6	TGTGCCAGCAGCACGTACAGAGTCTCTGGGGCCAACGTCCTGACTTTC	CASSTYRVSGANVLTF
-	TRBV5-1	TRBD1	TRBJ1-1	TGCGCCAGCAGCTTGACAGGGGAGGTCACTGAAGCTTTCTTT	CASSLTGEVTEAFF
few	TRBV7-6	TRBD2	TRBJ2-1	TGTGCCAGCAGCTTAGTGCGGGAGCCTGAGCAGTTCTTC	CASSLVREPEQFF
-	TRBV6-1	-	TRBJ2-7	TGTGCCAGCAGTGAAGTTGGCGGGATTGCCGAGCAGTACTTC	CASSEVGGIAEQYF
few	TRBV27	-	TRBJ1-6	TGTGCCAGCAGTTTCTCAGGGTATGTCGATTCACCCCTCCACTTT	CASSFSGYVDSPLHF
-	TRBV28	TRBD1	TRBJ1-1	TGTGCCAGCAGGAAGGGGGCTTTGACCCGTGAAGCTTTCTTT	CASRKGALTREAFF
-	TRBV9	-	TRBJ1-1	TGTGCCAGCAGCGTTCTTCAGGGGAGCACTGAAGCTTTCTTT	CASSVLQGSTEAFF
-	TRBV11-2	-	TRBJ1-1	TGTGCCAGCAGCTTCAGGGGAACTGAAGCTTTCTTT	CASSFRGTEAFF
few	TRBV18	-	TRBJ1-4	TGTGCCAGCTCACCTACAGGGAATACTAATGAAAAACTGTTTTTT	CASSPTGNTNEKLFF
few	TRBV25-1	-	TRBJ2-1	TGTGCCAGCAGCGCCGAGCGGGTGAGGGATGAGCAGTTCTTC	CASSAERVRDEQFF
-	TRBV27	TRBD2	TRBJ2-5	TGTGCCAGCAGTTATTCTCCGACTAGCGGCCAAGAGACCCAGTACTTC	CASSYSPTSGQETQYF